This is a list of T cell receptor beta chains from one sample in a study of blood T cell repertoires in COVID-19. TCRdb's table, derived via immunoSEQ multiplex PCR, lists solely in-frame clones and lacks some. In the table there are 200,000 to 250,000 clones, approximately 81% of which are singletons. Sequencing used peripheral blood. The receptors were gathered from a man aged 30-40 years with active or convalescent COVID-19. CDR3s include the opening cysteine and the closing phenylalanine or tryptophan. The order of the fields is V gene, D gene, clone size, J gene, CDR3 protein, CDR3 DNA. A D gene is named only where the DNA matches it firmly. Clone size, where shown, is once, few, many, or a class for clones that have expanded.

TRBV18	-	-	TRBJ2-7	CASSPSGQDYEQYF	TGTGCCAGCTCACCATCCGGACAAGACTACGAGCAGTACTTC
TRBV9	-	-	TRBJ2-1	CASSVEGSGNEQFF	TGTGCCAGCAGCGTAGAAGGGAGTGGAAATGAGCAGTTCTTC
TRBV30	-	-	TRBJ1-2	CATELYGYTF	TGTGCCACAGAACTCTATGGCTACACCTTC
TRBV20-1	-	once	TRBJ2-3	CSASGGTDTQYF	TGCAGTGCTAGTGGAGGCACAGATACGCAGTATTTT
TRBV28	-	once	TRBJ2-2	CASSSSAGELFF	TGTGCCAGCAGTTCCTCCGCCGGGGAGCTGTTTTTT
TRBV6-5	-	-	TRBJ2-2	CASSTGSRGTGELFF	TGTGCCAGCAGTACAGGGTCCCGGGGCACCGGGGAGCTGTTTTTT
TRBV7-2	-	-	TRBJ2-7	CASSLALGYEQYF	TGTGCCAGCAGCTTAGCTCTCGGTTACGAGCAGTACTTC
TRBV10-3	TRBD1	-	TRBJ2-7	CAISESSGTGAYEQYF	TGTGCCATCAGTGAGTCAAGCGGGACAGGGGCCTACGAGCAGTACTTC
TRBV6-4	-	-	TRBJ2-5	CASSARDSETQYF	TGTGCCAGCAGTGCGCGGGACTCAGAGACCCAGTACTTC
TRBV27	-	-	TRBJ2-2	CASSSTLTGELFF	TGTGCCAGCAGTTCGACACTCACCGGGGAGCTGTTTTTT
TRBV6-5	-	-	TRBJ1-3	CASSYSGSSGNTIYF	TGTGCCAGCAGTTACTCGGGGAGCTCTGGAAACACCATATATTTT
TRBV4-1	TRBD2	-	TRBJ2-1	CASSQPSGVEQFF	TGCGCCAGCAGCCAACCTAGCGGGGTAGAGCAGTTCTTC
TRBV28	TRBD1	-	TRBJ2-5	CASSFHGQGQETQYF	TGTGCCAGCAGTTTCCACGGACAGGGACAAGAGACCCAGTACTTC
TRBV20-1	TRBD2	-	TRBJ2-1	CSAGDSSGRGEQFF	TGCAGTGCTGGTGACTCTAGCGGGAGGGGAGAGCAGTTCTTC
TRBV9	TRBD1	once	TRBJ1-6	CASSVDRDRSPLHF	TGTGCCAGCAGCGTTGACAGGGATCGATCACCCCTCCACTTT
TRBV5-1	TRBD2	-	TRBJ2-3	CASSGGSGTDTQYF	TGCGCCAGCAGTGGCGGGAGTGGCACAGATACGCAGTATTTT
TRBV6-5	-	-	TRBJ1-5	CASSYSSRSNQPQHF	TGTGCCAGCAGTTACTCGAGCAGGTCGAATCAGCCCCAGCATTTT
TRBV6-2/TRBV6-3	-	-	TRBJ2-5	CASSYPKKRLVQETQYF	TGTGCCAGCAGTTACCCCAAAAAACGACTGGTCCAAGAGACCCAGTACTTC
TRBV27	-	-	TRBJ2-7	CASSSTGAGSYEQYF	TGTGCCAGCAGTTCCACAGGGGCGGGGTCCTACGAGCAGTACTTC
TRBV4-3	-	once	TRBJ1-5	CASSQDRTGNQPQHF	TGCGCCAGCAGCCAAGATCGTACAGGGAATCAGCCCCAGCATTTT
TRBV25-1	-	-	TRBJ2-7	CASNGGGISYEQYF	TGTGCCAGCAATGGTGGCGGAATCTCCTACGAGCAGTACTTC
TRBV10-3	TRBD2	-	TRBJ2-3	CAISEPYRRLAGTTDTQYF	TGTGCCATCAGTGAGCCTTACCGACGACTAGCGGGGACCACAGATACGCAGTATTTT
TRBV19	TRBD1	-	TRBJ2-7	CASTDRGGYEQYF	TGTGCCAGTACCGACAGGGGCGGTTACGAGCAGTACTTC
TRBV10-3	TRBD2	-	TRBJ2-1	CAISPLSGSYEQFF	TGTGCCATCAGCCCACTTAGCGGGAGCTATGAGCAGTTCTTC
TRBV5-4	TRBD1	-	TRBJ1-2	CASSQPGQTVGGYTF	TGTGCCAGCAGCCAACCGGGACAGACGGTGGGTGGCTACACCTTC
TRBV20-1	-	-	TRBJ2-7	CSASKGDTYEQYF	TGCAGTGCCAGTAAAGGGGATACCTACGAGCAGTACTTC
TRBV28	-	-	TRBJ1-2	CASSFRVGRAAGYTF	TGTGCCAGCAGTTTTCGCGTCGGGAGGGCAGCTGGCTACACCTTC
TRBV7-2	TRBD2	-	TRBJ2-1	CASRRGLAGNEQFF	TGTGCCAGCAGACGGGGACTAGCGGGAAATGAGCAGTTCTTC
TRBV14	TRBD2	once	TRBJ2-7	CARRGLADSYEQYF	TGTGCCAGACGGGGACTAGCCGATAGCTACGAGCAGTACTTC
TRBV19	-	-	TRBJ2-6	CASSIGRGYGANVLTF	TGTGCCAGTAGTATAGGACGGGGGTATGGGGCCAACGTCCTGACTTTC
TRBV27	-	-	TRBJ2-7	CASPLGEWEQYF	TGTGCCAGCCCCCTCGGGGAGTGGGAGCAGTACTTC